A selection of T cell receptor beta chains follows, all from one sample in a study of shared clonotypes between healthy human individuals. TCRdb keeps only in-frame clones here, not all; method: immunoSEQ multiplex PCR. This table holds around 95,000 clones, around 43% found once. Input material: PBMCs. The source of these receptors is a woman between 35 and 50 years old in good health. Some clones in this sample may be carry-over from other donors' samples. Both conserved end residues are trimmed from each CDR3.

J gene | V gene | CDR3 protein
TRBJ2-5 | TRBV7-9 | ASSLDIDRGGTQY
TRBJ1-1 | TRBV7-2 | ASSPGTANTEAF
TRBJ2-5 | TRBV29-1 | SVEEGTSGTQY
TRBJ2-1 | TRBV6-5 | ASSSGGGSPYNEQF
TRBJ1-6 | TRBV4-2 | ASSQDGFPDNSPLH
TRBJ2-7 | TRBV9 | ASSVGAGAFYEQY
TRBJ1-2 | TRBV9 | ASSSYGYT
TRBJ2-3 | TRBV30 | AWSVTGVSSTDTQY
TRBJ1-6 | TRBV10-3 | AISESAYRAHNSPLH
. | TRBV29-1 | SVISPPSYEQY
TRBJ1-2 | TRBV19 | ASSIPGLNYGYT
TRBJ2-3 | TRBV7-9 | ASSPPGSGGGDTQY
TRBJ1-2 | TRBV30 | AWLRDRGLGYI
TRBJ1-1 | TRBV4-1 | ASSQETSLNTEAF
TRBJ1-2 | TRBV28 | ASSRPTGAYGYT
TRBJ2-2 | TRBV6-4 | ASRVHGQANTGELF
TRBJ2-7 | TRBV28 | ASSLYAPPSYEQY
TRBJ2-7 | TRBV12-2 | AGRSEAPSYEQY
TRBJ1-4 | TRBV19 | ASSIVTGPLKNEKLF
TRBJ2-2 | TRBV6-5 | ASSYSASGGTGELF
TRBJ2-2 | TRBV4-1 | ASSQGGTNTGELF
TRBJ2-7 | TRBV28 | ASGPGGSTYEQY
TRBJ1-5 | TRBV6-6 | ASSPQWGGSQPQH
TRBJ2-6 | TRBV4-2 | ASSQPGTSVPGANVLT
TRBJ2-7 | TRBV18 | ASSPRPIGYEQY
TRBJ2-7 | TRBV2 | ASGRDGTYEQY
TRBJ2-3 | TRBV30 | AWSWPAGDTQY
TRBJ1-1 | TRBV30 | AWSAGGRTEAF
TRBJ1-4 | TRBV19 | ASRSQGNGKLF
. | TRBV30 | AWTWGGSYEQY
TRBJ2-7 | TRBV6-5 | ASSRDRKGYEQY
TRBJ2-7 | TRBV11-2 | ASSLVFYEQY
TRBJ1-1 | TRBV29-1 | SVEHNQMNTEAF
TRBJ1-5 | TRBV10-3 | ASGGGSNQPQH
TRBJ2-7 | TRBV2 | ARRGTGGSYEQY
TRBJ1-1 | TRBV2 | ASSESSGSRRAF
TRBJ1-2 | TRBV5-4 | ASSLWGTGDSYGYT
TRBJ1-3 | TRBV28 | ASSYPFWGSSGNTIY
TRBJ1-1 | TRBV30 | AWEGNMNTEAF
TRBJ1-2 | TRBV25-1 | ASSEAGATNYGYT